Here is one TCR beta chain with its context. These data belong to a study of blood T cell repertoires in COVID-19. Study details: Researchers got acute and convalescent COVID-19 samples from the United States, Italy and Spain.

This table comes from immunoSEQ multiplex PCR, and its TCRdb copy is limited to in-frame clones, with some not included. The table includes some 220,000 clones, about 80% detected once. CDR1 and CDR2 (germline): SGHTA, FQGNSA. The CDR3 totals 14 residues. Trimming left V 5 bases short and J 3 bases short, with 14 bases between. The chain joins TRBV7-2 to TRBJ2-7; possible D gene TRBD1, 5 bases. The receptor was derived from a woman aged 60-70 years with acute or convalescent COVID-19. The source material was peripheral blood. CDR3 amino acids: CASSTQGIGYEQYF. CDR3 sequence (DNA): TGTGCCAGCAGCACCCAGGGTATAGGCTACGAGCAGTACTTC.